This T cell receptor beta chain originates from a study of blood T cells in healthy people across ages. Study-level findings and limits: Unsorted PBMC input precluded a conclusive naive versus antigen-experienced comparison.

This clonotype was seen a handful of times. Its specificity is unknown. Alongside a J-beta primer mix, a sample-barcoded 5' primer served in a second PCR lasting about 7 to 11 cycles. Every sample gave at least 2.5 million paired-end reads containing CDR3. TCRdb used MiXCR to reprocess the 5' RACE reads, holding one entry per CDR3 protein. The table has 800,000 to 1,300,000 distinct CDR3 sequences, about 23% seen once. The length of the CDR3 is 13 residues. Trimming took off 2 bases at V and 5 bases at J, with 10 bases between the two ends. Germline assignment: CDR1 SGDLS and CDR2 YYNGEE. This sample was also put to use in a study of T cells of mothers and their children.

The V call is TRBV9, the J call TRBJ1-1, with D unclear. This sequence originates from a girl aged 2 to 9 in good health. The specimen sequenced was blood. The CDR3 nucleotides are TGTGCCAGCAGCGTGTGGGGAGGTACTGAAGCTTTCTTT. Protein product: CASSVWGGTEAFF.